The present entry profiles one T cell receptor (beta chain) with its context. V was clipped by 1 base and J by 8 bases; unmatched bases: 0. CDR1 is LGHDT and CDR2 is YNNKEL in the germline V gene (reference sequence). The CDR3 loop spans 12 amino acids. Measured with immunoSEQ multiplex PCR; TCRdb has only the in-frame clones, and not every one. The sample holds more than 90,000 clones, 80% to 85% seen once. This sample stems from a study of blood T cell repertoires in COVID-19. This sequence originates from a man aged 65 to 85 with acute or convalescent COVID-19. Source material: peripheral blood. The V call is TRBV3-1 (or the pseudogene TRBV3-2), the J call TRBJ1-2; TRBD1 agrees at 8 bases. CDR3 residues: CASSQGQGGYTF. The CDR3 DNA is TGTGCCAGCAGCCAAGGACAGGGGGGCTACACCTTC.